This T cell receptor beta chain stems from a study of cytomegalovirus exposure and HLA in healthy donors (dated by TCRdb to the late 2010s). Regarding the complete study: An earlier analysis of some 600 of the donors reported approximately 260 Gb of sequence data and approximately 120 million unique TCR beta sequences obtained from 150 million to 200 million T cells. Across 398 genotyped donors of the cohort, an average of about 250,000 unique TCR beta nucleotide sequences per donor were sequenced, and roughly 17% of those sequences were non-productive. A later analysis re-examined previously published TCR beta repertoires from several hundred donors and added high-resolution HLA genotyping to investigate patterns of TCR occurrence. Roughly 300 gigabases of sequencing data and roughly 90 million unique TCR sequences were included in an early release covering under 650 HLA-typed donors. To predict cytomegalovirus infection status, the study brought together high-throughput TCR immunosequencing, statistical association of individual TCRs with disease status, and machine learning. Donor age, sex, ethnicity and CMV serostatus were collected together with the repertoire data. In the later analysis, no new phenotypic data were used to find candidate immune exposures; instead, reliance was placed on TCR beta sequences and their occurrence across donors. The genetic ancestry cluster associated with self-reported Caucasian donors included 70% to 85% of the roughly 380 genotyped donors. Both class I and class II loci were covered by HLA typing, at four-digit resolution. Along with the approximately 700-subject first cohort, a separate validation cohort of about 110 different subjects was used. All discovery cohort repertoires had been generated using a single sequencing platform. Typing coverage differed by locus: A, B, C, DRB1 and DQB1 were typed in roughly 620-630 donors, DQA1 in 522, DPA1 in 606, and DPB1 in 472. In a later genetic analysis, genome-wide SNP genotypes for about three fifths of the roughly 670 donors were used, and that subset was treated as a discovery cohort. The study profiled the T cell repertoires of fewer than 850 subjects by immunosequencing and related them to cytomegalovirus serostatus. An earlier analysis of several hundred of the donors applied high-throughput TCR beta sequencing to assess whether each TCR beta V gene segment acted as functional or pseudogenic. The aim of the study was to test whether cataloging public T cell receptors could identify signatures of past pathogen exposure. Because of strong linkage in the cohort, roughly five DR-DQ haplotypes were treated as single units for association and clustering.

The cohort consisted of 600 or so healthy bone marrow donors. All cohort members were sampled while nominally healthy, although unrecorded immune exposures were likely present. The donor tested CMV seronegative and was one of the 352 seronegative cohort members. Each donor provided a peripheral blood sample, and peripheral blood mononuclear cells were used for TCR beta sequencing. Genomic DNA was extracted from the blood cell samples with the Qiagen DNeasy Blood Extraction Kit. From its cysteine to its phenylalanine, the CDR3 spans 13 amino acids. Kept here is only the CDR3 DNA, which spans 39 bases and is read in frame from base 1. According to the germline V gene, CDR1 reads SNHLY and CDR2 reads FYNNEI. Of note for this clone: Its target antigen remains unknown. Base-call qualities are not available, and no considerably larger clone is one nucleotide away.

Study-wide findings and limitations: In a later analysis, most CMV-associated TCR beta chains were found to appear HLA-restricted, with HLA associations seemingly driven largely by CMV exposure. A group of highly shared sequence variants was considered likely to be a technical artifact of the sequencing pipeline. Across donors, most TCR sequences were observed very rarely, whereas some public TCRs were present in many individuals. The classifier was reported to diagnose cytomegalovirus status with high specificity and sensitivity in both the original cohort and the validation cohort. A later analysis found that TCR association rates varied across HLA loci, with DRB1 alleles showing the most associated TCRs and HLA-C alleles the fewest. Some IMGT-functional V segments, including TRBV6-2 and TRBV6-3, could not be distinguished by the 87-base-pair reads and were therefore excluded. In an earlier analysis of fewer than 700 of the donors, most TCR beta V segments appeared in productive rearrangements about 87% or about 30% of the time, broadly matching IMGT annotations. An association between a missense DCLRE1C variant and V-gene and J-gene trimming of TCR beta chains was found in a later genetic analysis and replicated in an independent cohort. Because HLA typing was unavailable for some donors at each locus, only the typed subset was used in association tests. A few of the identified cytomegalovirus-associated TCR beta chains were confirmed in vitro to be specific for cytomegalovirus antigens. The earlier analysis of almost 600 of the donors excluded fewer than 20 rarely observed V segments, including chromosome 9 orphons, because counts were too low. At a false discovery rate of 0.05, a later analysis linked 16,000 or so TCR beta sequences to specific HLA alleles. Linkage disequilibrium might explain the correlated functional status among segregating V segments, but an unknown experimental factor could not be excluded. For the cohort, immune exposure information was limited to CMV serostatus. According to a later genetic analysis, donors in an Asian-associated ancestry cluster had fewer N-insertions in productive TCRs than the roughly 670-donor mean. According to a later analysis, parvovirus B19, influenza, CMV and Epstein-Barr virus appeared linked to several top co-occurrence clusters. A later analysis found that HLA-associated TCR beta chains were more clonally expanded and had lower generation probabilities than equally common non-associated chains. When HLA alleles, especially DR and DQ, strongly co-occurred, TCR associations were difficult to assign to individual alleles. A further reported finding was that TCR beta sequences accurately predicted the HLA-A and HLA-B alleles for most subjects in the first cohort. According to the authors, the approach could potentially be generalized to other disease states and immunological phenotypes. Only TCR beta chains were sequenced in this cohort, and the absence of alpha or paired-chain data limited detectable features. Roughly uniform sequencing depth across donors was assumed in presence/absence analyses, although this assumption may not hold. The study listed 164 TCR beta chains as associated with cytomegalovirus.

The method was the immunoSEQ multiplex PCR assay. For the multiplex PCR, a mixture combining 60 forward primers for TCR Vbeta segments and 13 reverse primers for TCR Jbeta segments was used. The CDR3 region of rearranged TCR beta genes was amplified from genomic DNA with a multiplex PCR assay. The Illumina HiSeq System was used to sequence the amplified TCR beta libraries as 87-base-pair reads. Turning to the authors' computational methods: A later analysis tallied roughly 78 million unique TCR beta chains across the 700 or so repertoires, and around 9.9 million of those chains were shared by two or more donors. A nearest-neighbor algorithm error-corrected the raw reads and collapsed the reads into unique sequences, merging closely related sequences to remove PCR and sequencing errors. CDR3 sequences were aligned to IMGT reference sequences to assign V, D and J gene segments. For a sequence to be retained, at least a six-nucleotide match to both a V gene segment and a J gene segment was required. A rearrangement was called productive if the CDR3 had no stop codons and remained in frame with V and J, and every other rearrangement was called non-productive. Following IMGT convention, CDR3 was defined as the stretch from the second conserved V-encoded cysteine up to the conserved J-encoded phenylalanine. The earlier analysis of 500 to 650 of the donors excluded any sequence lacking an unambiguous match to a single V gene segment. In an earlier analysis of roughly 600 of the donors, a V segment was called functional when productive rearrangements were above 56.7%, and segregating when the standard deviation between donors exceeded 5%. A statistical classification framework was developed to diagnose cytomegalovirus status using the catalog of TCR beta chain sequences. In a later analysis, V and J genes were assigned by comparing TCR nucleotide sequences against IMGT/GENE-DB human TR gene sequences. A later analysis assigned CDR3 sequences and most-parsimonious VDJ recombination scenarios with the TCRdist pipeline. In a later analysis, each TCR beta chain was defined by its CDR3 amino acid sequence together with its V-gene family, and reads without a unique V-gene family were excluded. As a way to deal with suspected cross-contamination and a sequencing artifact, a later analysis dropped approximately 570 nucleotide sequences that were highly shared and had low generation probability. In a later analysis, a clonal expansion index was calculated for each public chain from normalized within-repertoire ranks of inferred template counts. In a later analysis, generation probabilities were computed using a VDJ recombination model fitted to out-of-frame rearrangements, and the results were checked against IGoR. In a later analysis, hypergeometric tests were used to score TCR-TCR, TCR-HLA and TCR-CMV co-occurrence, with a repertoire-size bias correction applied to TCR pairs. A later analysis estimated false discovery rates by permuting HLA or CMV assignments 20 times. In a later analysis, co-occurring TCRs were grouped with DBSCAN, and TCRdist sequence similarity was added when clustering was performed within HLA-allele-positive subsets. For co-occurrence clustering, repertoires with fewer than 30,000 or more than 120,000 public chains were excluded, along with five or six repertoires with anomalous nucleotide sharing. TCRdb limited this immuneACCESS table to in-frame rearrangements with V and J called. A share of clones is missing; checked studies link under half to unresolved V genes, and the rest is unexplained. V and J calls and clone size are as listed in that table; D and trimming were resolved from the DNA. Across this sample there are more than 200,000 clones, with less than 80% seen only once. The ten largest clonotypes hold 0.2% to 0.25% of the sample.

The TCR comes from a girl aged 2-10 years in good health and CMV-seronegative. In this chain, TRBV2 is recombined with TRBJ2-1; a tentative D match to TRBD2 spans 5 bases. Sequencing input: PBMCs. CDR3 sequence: CAGADFGRDEQFF. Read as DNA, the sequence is TGTGCTGGAGCGGACTTCGGTCGGGATGAGCAGTTCTTC.